The clone carrying this T cell receptor beta chain turned up a few times. The CDR3 loop spans 16 amino acids. V trimming: 5 bases; J trimming: 0 bases; junction bases outside the gene matches: 7. Germline values: CDR1 SEHNR, CDR2 FQNEAQ (reference sequence). Profiled with immunoSEQ multiplex PCR; TCRdb holds only in-frame clones, not every one. The sample yields some 490,000 clones, approximately 91% seen once. These data belong to a study of blood T cell repertoires in COVID-19. Study-level information: T cells, B-cell-depleted T cells, or PBMCs provided the cDNA or gDNA that served as material.

Sequencing was done on a sample of PBMCs or T cells enriched from blood (not recorded which). The TCR sequence derives from a woman aged 55 to 70 who had recovered from COVID-19. The J gene is TRBJ1-2, the V gene TRBV7-9; 9 nucleotides agree with TRBD1. The CDR3 sequence: CASSDRDRVANYGYTF. The CDR3 nucleotides are TGTGCCAGCAGCGATCGGGACAGGGTCGCTAACTATGGCTACACCTTC.